These 24 T cell receptor beta chains originate from one sample sequenced in a study of blood T cell repertoires in COVID-19 (dated by TCRdb to between 2020 and 2021). The protocol used for the library was the immunoSEQ multiplex PCR assay. Held by TCRdb, this immuneACCESS table contains in-frame sequences only and omits some clones. Under half of the omission traces to an unresolved V gene where checked; the cause of the rest is unknown. Recorded for this sample are approximately 210,000 clones; approximately 90% of them occurred a single time. The ten largest clones capture around a tenth of the sample. Sequenced: peripheral blood. The receptor source for this set is a man aged 50 to 59 with COVID-19, enrolled during active disease.

This rearrangement joins TRBV4-3 to TRBJ2-3, with D unresolved. CDR3 size: 14 residues. With 0 bases removed from V and 1 base from J, the gap between germline ends came to 5 bases. Germline values: CDR1 LGHNA, CDR2 YSLEER. The CDR3 DNA follows: TGCGCCAGCAGCCAAGAACCGGGCACAGATACGCAGTATTTT. Translation gives CASSQEPGTDTQYF.

The chain recombines TRBV5-4 with TRBJ2-5; D is ambiguous. V lost 4 bases, J lost 7 bases, and 11 bases lay in between. The germline CDR1 and CDR2 sequences are SGHNT and YYREEE (reference sequence). CDR3 size: 12 residues. As DNA, the CDR3 is TGTGCCAGCAGCGTATCGCCAGGGACCCAGTACTTC. It translates to CASSVSPGTQYF.

This chain uses TRBV7-2 with TRBJ2-1, with D possibly being TRBD2 (6 bases). The length of the CDR3 is 16 residues. Germline lookup yields CDR1 SGHTA and CDR2 FQGNSA. V was pared by 3 bases and J by 0 bases, with 12 bases between. The CDR3 region has the DNA TGTGCCAGCAGCTTCGGCGGGGATAACTCCTACAATGAGCAGTTCTTC. Residues: CASSFGGDNSYNEQFF.

This clone was seen more than once but under ten times. The rearrangement joins TRBV11-2 to TRBJ2-2; D is uncertain. Trimming left V 3 bases short and J 1 base short, with 6 bases between. This CDR3 spans 14 amino acids. CDR1 and CDR2 (germline): SGHAT, FQNNGV. The CDR3, as DNA: TGTGCCAGCAGCTTCACAGAGAACACCGGGGAGCTGTTTTTT. Translated, it gives CASSFTENTGELFF. The whole variable domain, remainder taken from reference TRBV11-2 and TRBJ2-2, is EAGVAQSPRYKIIEKRQSVAFWCNPISGHATLYWYQQILGQGPKLLIQFQNNGVVDDSQLPKDRFSAERLKGVDSTLKIQPAKLEDSAVYLCASSFTENTGELFFGEGSRLTVL.

This clone was counted once. The gene calls are TRBV24-1 and TRBJ2-2; 9 nucleotides line up with TRBD1. CDR3 length: 16 amino acids. V gave up 9 bases and J gave up 5 bases; unmatched junction bases: 12. CDR1 and CDR2 from the germline V gene are KGHDR and SFDVKD. The CDR3 loop reads CATESGGTGLTGELFF. The CDR3 coding sequence is TGTGCCACCGAGTCCGGCGGGACAGGGTTAACCGGGGAGCTGTTTTTT.

V is TRBV7-6 and J is TRBJ1-6; 7 bases are a match to TRBD1. V trimming: 6 bases; J trimming: 1 base; junction bases outside the gene matches: 9. The CDR3 covers 17 residues. In germline, CDR1 is SGHVS, CDR2 FNYEAQ. CDR3 nucleotides: TGTGCCAGCAGTCATAGACAGGGTCCGTCCTATAATTCACCCCTCCACTTT. Its translation: CASSHRQGPSYNSPLHF.

This clone appeared once. The gene calls are TRBV18 and TRBJ2-4, with 16 bases identical to TRBD2. The CDR3 consists of 18 residues. Per the germline V gene, CDR1 is KGHSH and CDR2 is LQKENI. Trimming cost V 0 bases and J 5 bases; bases outside gene matches: 4. CDR3 sequence: CASSPPGLAGGLENIQYF. Here the CDR3 DNA reads TGTGCCAGCTCACCACCGGGACTAGCGGGGGGGCTAGAAAACATTCAGTACTTC.

The chain couples TRBV12-3 or TRBV12-4 to TRBJ1-2; the match to TRBD1 covers 7 bases. V lost 5 bases and J lost 8; bases outside the gene matches: 8. This CDR3 spans 13 amino acids. CDR3 region: CASSRDRQTGYTF. The CDR3 DNA is TGTGCCAGCAGTCGGGACAGACAAACGGGCTACACCTTC.

This clone was picked up one time. CDR3 sequence reads: CSVGTQSYNEQFF. The CDR3, as DNA: TGCAGCGTTGGGACTCAATCATACAATGAGCAGTTCTTC. V and J are TRBV29-1 and TRBJ2-1; D is possibly TRBD2 (5 bases). V lost 4 bases and J lost 4, with 11 bases in between. CDR1 is SQVTM and CDR2 is ANQGSEA in the germline V gene. This CDR3 comprises 13 residues.

J is TRBJ1-3 and V is TRBV11-2; D is possibly TRBD1 (5 bases). Germline CDR1 reads SGHAT; CDR2 reads FQNNGV. The CDR3 runs to 15 residues. V dropped 1 base and J dropped 2 bases, with 9 bases sitting between them. The CDR3 loop is CASSLVTEPGNTIYF. Here the CDR3 DNA reads TGTGCCAGCAGCTTAGTGACAGAGCCTGGAAACACCATATATTTT.

J is TRBJ2-7 and V is TRBV7-2; 7 bases fit TRBD2. From germline, CDR1 is SGHTA and CDR2 FQGNSA. The J segment lost 2 bases and the V segment lost 3 bases, leaving 10 bases of the junction unmatched. The CDR3 is made up of 16 amino acids. The CDR3 sequence is CASSFGSLAGAYEQYF. Written as DNA, the CDR3 is TGTGCCAGCAGCTTTGGGTCCCTGGCGGGAGCCTACGAGCAGTACTTC.

V and J are TRBV11-2 and TRBJ2-1; 8 bases fit TRBD1. Germline trimming cut 3 bases from V and 6 bases from J; bases unmatched to any gene: 7. This CDR3 is 15 amino acids long. Germline CDR1 reads SGHAT; CDR2 reads FQNNGV. The CDR3 is CASSFPDRVGNEQFF. The CDR3 DNA sequence: TGTGCCAGCAGCTTTCCGGACAGGGTGGGCAATGAGCAGTTCTTC. Full variable domain (missing parts from reference TRBV11-2 and TRBJ2-1): EAGVAQSPRYKIIEKRQSVAFWCNPISGHATLYWYQQILGQGPKLLIQFQNNGVVDDSQLPKDRFSAERLKGVDSTLKIQPAKLEDSAVYLCASSFPDRVGNEQFFGPGTRLTVL.

This CDR3 is CATGQANTGELFF. In DNA form, the CDR3 reads TGTGCCACCGGCCAAGCGAACACCGGGGAGCTGTTTTTT. The chain carries TRBV24-1 and TRBJ2-2; D ambiguous. Trimming left V 9 bases short and J 0 bases short, with 7 bases between. CDR3 length equals 13 residues. Germline CDR1 is KGHDR and CDR2 is SFDVKD.

The chain couples TRBV14 to TRBJ2-7; TRBD2 matches 9 bases. The trim removed 3 bases at V and 3 bases at J, leaving 6 bases unmatched. The germline V gene encodes CDR1 SGHDN and CDR2 FVKESK. CDR3 length: 15 amino acids. CDR3 sequence (DNA): TGTGCCAGCAGCCACCCGGGACTAGCCCACTACGAGCAGTACTTC. Translated: CASSHPGLAHYEQYF.

This chain links TRBV7-3 with TRBJ2-1, with 7 bases identical to TRBD2. The CDR3 runs to 14 residues. Germline V CDR1 and CDR2: SGHTA, FQGTGA. V shed 6 bases, J shed 5 bases, and the junction held 7 bases outside the gene matches. The CDR3 loop is CASSRAREDNEQFF. The CDR3 DNA reads as TGTGCCAGCAGTCGCGCCCGGGAGGACAATGAGCAGTTCTTC. Supplemented by reference TRBV7-3 and TRBJ2-1, the full variable domain reads GAGVSQTPSNKVTEKGKYVELRCDPISGHTALYWYRQSLGQGPEFLIYFQGTGAADDSGLPNDRFFAVRPEGSVSTLKIQRTERGDSAVYLCASSRAREDNEQFFGPGTRLTVL.

The chain carries TRBV19 and TRBJ2-2; D possibly corresponds to TRBD2 (6 bases). Deletions cut 7 bases from V and 5 bases from J, with 11 bases between. CDR1 LNHDA and CDR2 SQIVND come from the germline V gene (reference sequence). The CDR3 length is 13 residues. DNA of the CDR3: TGTGCCAGTACCTGGACTAAGACCGGGGAGCTGTTTTTT. It is translated as CASTWTKTGELFF.

The V call is TRBV7-9, the J call TRBJ2-2, with D possibly TRBD1 on 5 matching bases. The germline V and J ends were trimmed by 8 bases and 2 bases, with 12 bases remaining between them. CDR1 and CDR2 (germline): SEHNR, FQNEAQ (reference sequence). This CDR3 is 14 amino acids long. The CDR3 DNA is TGTGCCAGCGGTGAGCAGGGAAACACCGGGGAGCTGTTTTTT. It specifies CASGEQGNTGELFF. Full variable domain (rest looked up from reference TRBV7-9 and TRBJ2-2): DTGVSQNPRHKITKRGQNVTFRCDPISEHNRLYWYRQTLGQGPEFLTYFQNEAQLEKSRLLSDRFSAERPKGSFSTLEIQRTEQGDSAMYLCASGEQGNTGELFFGEGSRLTVL.

This clone has just a few counts. Here the CDR3 reads CATSSRGYQETQYF. In nucleotides, the CDR3 is TGTGCCACCAGCAGTCGGGGTTACCAAGAGACCCAGTACTTC. The chain has TRBV15 and TRBJ2-5; TRBD2 is a possible D gene (5 bases). CDR1 and CDR2 from the germline V gene are LNHNV and YYDKDF (reference sequence). V lost 3 bases, J lost 0 bases, and 8 bases lay in between. The CDR3 is 14 amino acids.

The V and J genes are TRBV30 and TRBJ2-7; 8 bases fit TRBD1. Germline V gene sequence: CDR1 GTSNPN, CDR2 SVGIG (reference sequence). The J segment lost 0 bases and the V segment lost 0 bases, leaving 4 bases of the junction unmatched. The CDR3 is 15 residues long. CDR3 protein: CAWSVDRGISYEQYF. As DNA, the CDR3 is TGTGCCTGGAGTGTAGACAGGGGAATCTCCTACGAGCAGTACTTC.

The chain joins TRBV9 to TRBJ2-3, with D hard to call. Germline V gene lookup returns CDR1 SGDLS and CDR2 YYNGEE. The CDR3 spans 14 residues. The germline V and J ends were trimmed by 0 bases and 1 base, with 6 bases remaining between them. The DNA of the CDR3 is TGTGCCAGCAGCGTAGGGCCCCGCACAGATACGCAGTATTTT. It specifies CASSVGPRTDTQYF. Complete variable domain (other parts from reference TRBV9 and TRBJ2-3): DSGVTQTPKHLITATGQRVTLRCSPRSGDLSVYWYQQSLDQGLQFLIQYYNGEERAKGNILERFSAQQFPDLHSELNLSSLELGDSALYFCASSVGPRTDTQYFGPGTRLTVL.

The rearrangement joins TRBV11-2 to TRBJ1-5; a weak D match, TRBD1 (6 bases). Trimming stripped 0 bases from V and 4 bases from J, with 13 bases between. The CDR3 length is 16 residues. The germline gives CDR1 SGHAT, CDR2 FQNNGV. The chain's CDR3 is CASSLDYGTKNQPQHF. In DNA, the CDR3 is TGTGCCAGCAGCTTAGATTACGGGACAAAAAATCAGCCCCAGCATTTT.

V and J are TRBV18 and TRBJ2-5; weak D call: TRBD1 (5 bases). V lost 6 bases to trimming and J lost 0 bases, with 11 bases between them. Germline-derived CDR1 and CDR2 are KGHSH and LQKENI. CDR3 length equals 14 residues. In nucleotides, the CDR3 is TGTGCCAGCTCCCACGACAGTTACCAAGAGACCCAGTACTTC. This sequence encodes CASSHDSYQETQYF.

The chain couples TRBV18 to TRBJ1-3, with D unclear. This CDR3 comprises 17 residues. Deletions cut 6 bases from V and 1 base from J, with 19 bases between. Germline V gene data show CDR1 as KGHSH and CDR2 as LQKENI. The CDR3 loop is CASSPQGPGLSGNTIYF. The CDR3 DNA follows: TGTGCCAGCTCCCCCCAAGGCCCAGGTCTTTCTGGAAACACCATATATTTT.

The chain couples TRBV11-2 to TRBJ2-5, with TRBD1 matching 9 bases. The CDR3 sequence is 15 residues long. Germline CDR1 reads SGHAT; CDR2 reads FQNNGV. J gave up 3 bases and V 5 bases, and 7 bases lay outside the gene matches. CDR3 sequence: CASSVQGAFEETQYF. The CDR3 coding sequence is TGTGCCAGCAGCGTACAGGGGGCTTTCGAAGAGACCCAGTACTTC.